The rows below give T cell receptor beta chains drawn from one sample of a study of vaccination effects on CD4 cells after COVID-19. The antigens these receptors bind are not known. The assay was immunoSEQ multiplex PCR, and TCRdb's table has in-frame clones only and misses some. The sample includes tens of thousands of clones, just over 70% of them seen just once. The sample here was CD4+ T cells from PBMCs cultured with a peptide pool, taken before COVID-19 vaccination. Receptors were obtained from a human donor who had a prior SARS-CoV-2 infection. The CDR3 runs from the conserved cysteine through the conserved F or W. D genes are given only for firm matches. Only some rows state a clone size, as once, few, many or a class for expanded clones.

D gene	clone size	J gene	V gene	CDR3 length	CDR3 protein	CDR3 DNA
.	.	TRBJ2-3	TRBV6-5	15	CASSYSMGVLDTQYF	TGTGCCAGCAGTTACTCGATGGGGGTTTTGGATACGCAGTATTTT
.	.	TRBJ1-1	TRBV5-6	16	CASSDGRDGGSTEAFF	TGTGCCAGCAGCGACGGCAGGGACGGAGGCTCGACTGAAGCTTTCTTT
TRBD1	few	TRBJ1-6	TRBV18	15	CASSPQGTGGSPLHF	TGTGCCAGCTCACCCCAGGGGACAGGGGGCTCACCCCTCCACTTT
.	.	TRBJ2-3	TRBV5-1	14	CASSLGTNGDTQYF	TGCGCCAGCAGCTTGGGCACCAACGGAGATACGCAGTATTTT
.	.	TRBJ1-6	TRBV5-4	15	CASSLAGGYNSPLHF	TGTGCCAGCAGCTTGGCGGGAGGCTATAATTCACCCCTCCACTTT
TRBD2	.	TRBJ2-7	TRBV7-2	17	CASSFTPLGGRDREQYF	TGTGCCAGCAGCTTCACCCCTCTCGGCGGGAGAGATCGCGAGCAGTACTTC
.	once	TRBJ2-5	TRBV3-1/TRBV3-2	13	CASSPTPSETQYF	TGTGCCAGCAGCCCGACGCCGTCAGAGACCCAGTACTTC
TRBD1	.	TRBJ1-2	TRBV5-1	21	CASSFAPNPPGQGLTNYGYTF	TGCGCCAGCAGCTTCGCCCCAAACCCACCGGGACAGGGGTTGACTAACTATGGCTACACCTTC
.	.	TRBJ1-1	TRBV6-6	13	CASQWPGNTEAFF	TGTGCCAGCCAATGGCCGGGGAACACTGAAGCTTTCTTT
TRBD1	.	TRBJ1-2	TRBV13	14	CASGRTGRAYGYTF	TGTGCCAGCGGGAGGACAGGGAGGGCCTATGGCTACACCTTC
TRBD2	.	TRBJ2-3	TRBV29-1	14	CSARTSGRTDTQYF	TGCAGCGCCAGGACTAGCGGGCGCACAGATACGCAGTATTTT
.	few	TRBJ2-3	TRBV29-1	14	CSVRPGTPTDTQYF	TGCAGCGTGAGACCCGGGACCCCCACAGATACGCAGTATTTT
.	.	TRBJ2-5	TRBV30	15	CAWSVVSPIQETQYF	TGTGCCTGGAGTGTAGTGTCACCCATCCAAGAGACCCAGTACTTC
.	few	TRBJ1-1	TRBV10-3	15	CAISELQAPLVEAFF	TGTGCCATCAGTGAGCTGCAGGCACCGCTAGTTGAAGCTTTCTTT
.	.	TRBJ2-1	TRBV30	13	CAWGTGTYNEQFF	TGTGCCTGGGGAACAGGTACCTACAATGAGCAGTTCTTC
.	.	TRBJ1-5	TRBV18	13	CASSPDRNQPQHF	TGTGCCAGCTCACCCGACAGAAATCAGCCCCAGCATTTT
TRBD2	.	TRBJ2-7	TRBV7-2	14	CASSISGSSYEQYF	TGTGCCAGCAGCATTAGCGGGAGCTCCTACGAGCAGTACTTC
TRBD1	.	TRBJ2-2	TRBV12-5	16	CASGSTGVISTGELFF	TGTGCTAGTGGCTCGACAGGGGTGATAAGCACCGGGGAGCTGTTTTTT
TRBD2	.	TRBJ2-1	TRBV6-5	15	CASRLAGSDYNEQFF	TGTGCCAGCAGGTTAGCGGGATCCGATTACAATGAGCAGTTCTTC
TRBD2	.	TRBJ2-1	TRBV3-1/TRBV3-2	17	CASSYRLAGDRYNEQFF	TGTGCCAGCAGCTACCGACTAGCGGGAGACAGATACAATGAGCAGTTCTTC
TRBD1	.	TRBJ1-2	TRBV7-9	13	CASSLQGAGGYTF	TGTGCCAGCAGCTTACAGGGGGCGGGCGGCTACACCTTC
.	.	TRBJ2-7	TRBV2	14	CASSDRVRPYEQYF	TGTGCCAGCAGTGATCGGGTCCGCCCTTACGAGCAGTACTTC
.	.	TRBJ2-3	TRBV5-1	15	CASSLAVDQGDTQYF	TGCGCCAGCAGCTTGGCCGTCGATCAGGGAGATACGCAGTATTTT
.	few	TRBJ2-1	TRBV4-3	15	CASSQDLADNNEQFF	TGCGCCAGCAGCCAAGACCTAGCCGATAACAATGAGCAGTTCTTC
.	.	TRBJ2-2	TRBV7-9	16	CASSPRRDSLTGELFF	TGTGCCAGCAGCCCCCGCCGCGACAGTCTTACCGGGGAGCTGTTTTTT
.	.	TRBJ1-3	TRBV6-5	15	CASSPPAGSGNTIYF	TGTGCCAGCAGTCCCCCCGCTGGGTCTGGAAACACCATATATTTT
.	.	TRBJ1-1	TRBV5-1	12	CASRRRETEAFF	TGCGCCAGCAGGAGACGGGAAACTGAAGCTTTCTTT
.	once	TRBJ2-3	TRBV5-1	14	CASSLARDSDTQYF	TGCGCCAGCAGCTTGGCTAGGGATTCAGATACGCAGTATTTT
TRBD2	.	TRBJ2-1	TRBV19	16	CASSLYPGLAENEQFF	TGTGCCAGTAGTCTTTACCCCGGACTAGCCGAGAATGAGCAGTTCTTC
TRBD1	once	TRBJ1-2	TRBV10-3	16	CAISYTGGLDLYGYTF	TGTGCCATCAGTTATACAGGGGGCCTGGACCTCTATGGCTACACCTTC
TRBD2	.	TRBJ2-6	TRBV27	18	CASSRRSASGSGANVLTF	TGTGCCAGCAGTCGACGATCGGCTAGCGGCTCTGGGGCCAACGTCCTGACTTTC
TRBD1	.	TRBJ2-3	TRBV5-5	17	CASSPRQGVFSTDTQYF	TGTGCCAGCAGCCCCAGACAGGGGGTTTTTAGCACAGATACGCAGTATTTT
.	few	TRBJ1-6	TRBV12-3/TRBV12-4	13	CASSIRGDSPLHF	TGTGCCAGCAGCATTCGGGGTGATTCACCCCTCCACTTT
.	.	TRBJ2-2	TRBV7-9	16	CASSLAWGLLTGELFF	TGTGCCAGCAGCTTAGCGTGGGGCTTACTCACCGGGGAGCTGTTTTTT
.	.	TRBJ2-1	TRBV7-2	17	CASSPEPGGSSYNEQFF	TGTGCCAGCAGCCCCGAACCCGGGGGAAGCTCCTACAATGAGCAGTTCTTC
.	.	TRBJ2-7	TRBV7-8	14	CASSRRDFSYEQYF	TGTGCCAGCAGCCGCCGGGACTTCTCCTACGAGCAGTACTTC
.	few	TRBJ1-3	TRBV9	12	CASSVQGNTIYF	TGTGCCAGCAGCGTACAGGGGAACACCATATATTTT
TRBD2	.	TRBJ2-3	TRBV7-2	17	CASTGTSGGTSTDTQYF	TGTGCCAGCACCGGGACTAGCGGAGGAACTAGCACAGATACGCAGTATTTT
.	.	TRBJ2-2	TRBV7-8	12	CASSQYTGELFF	TGTGCCAGCAGTCAGTACACCGGGGAGCTGTTTTTT
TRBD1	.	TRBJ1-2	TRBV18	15	CASSPQPGQRYGYTF	TGTGCCAGCTCACCACAACCGGGACAGAGGTATGGCTACACCTTC
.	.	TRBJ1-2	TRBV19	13	CASSLTQLYGYTF	TGTGCCAGTAGTTTGACACAGCTCTATGGCTACACCTTC
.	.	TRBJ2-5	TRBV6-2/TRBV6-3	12	CASSYGQETQYF	TGTGCCAGCAGTTATGGGCAAGAGACCCAGTACTTC
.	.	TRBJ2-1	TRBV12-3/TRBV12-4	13	CASSLRPSNEQFF	TGTGCCAGCAGTTTAAGACCTTCCAATGAGCAGTTCTTC
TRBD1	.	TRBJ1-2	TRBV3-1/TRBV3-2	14	CASSQTGQGGGYTF	TGTGCCAGCAGCCAAACTGGACAGGGGGGCGGCTACACCTTC
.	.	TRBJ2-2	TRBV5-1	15	CASSLEPGLSGELFF	TGCGCCAGCAGCTTGGAGCCAGGCCTGTCCGGGGAGCTGTTTTTT
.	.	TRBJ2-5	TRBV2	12	CATQSPGETQYF	TGTGCCACCCAGTCTCCGGGGGAGACCCAGTACTTC
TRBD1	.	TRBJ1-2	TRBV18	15	CASSTGTGGNRGYTF	TGTGCCAGCTCAACCGGGACAGGGGGCAATCGGGGCTACACCTTC
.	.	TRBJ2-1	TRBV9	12	CASSLRRGEQFF	TGTGCCAGCAGCCTACGACGGGGAGAGCAGTTCTTC
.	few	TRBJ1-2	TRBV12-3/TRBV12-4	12	CASSFGGAGYTF	TGTGCCAGCAGTTTCGGGGGGGCTGGCTACACCTTC
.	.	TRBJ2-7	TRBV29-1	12	CSGRDPATEQYF	TGCAGCGGAAGGGACCCAGCCACCGAGCAGTACTTC
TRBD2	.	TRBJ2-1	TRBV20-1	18	CSASSHVYWLAGTNEQFF	TGCAGTGCTAGTTCTCACGTGTATTGGCTAGCGGGAACCAATGAGCAGTTCTTC
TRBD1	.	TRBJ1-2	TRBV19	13	CASRTDRASGYTF	TGTGCCAGTAGAACGGACAGGGCGAGTGGCTACACCTTC
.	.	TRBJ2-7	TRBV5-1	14	CASSFTEPSYEQYF	TGCGCCAGCAGCTTTACAGAACCCTCCTACGAGCAGTACTTC
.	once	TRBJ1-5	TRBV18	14	CASSPVRGDQPQHF	TGTGCCAGCTCACCGGTAAGGGGCGACCAGCCCCAGCATTTT
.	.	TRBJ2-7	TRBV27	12	CASSLPGYEQYF	TGTGCCAGCAGTTTACCGGGTTACGAGCAGTACTTC